The 15 T cell receptor beta chains listed next were all sequenced from one sample in a study of tumor-infiltrating lymphocytes in glioblastoma multiforme. TCR beta libraries were built from RNA through three nested multiplex PCR rounds using modified ARM-PCR. In TCRdb, the multiplex PCR reads were re-called with MiXCR into one record per CDR3 protein. The sample yields almost 20,000 distinct CDR3 sequences, just under 70% seen once. The sequencing sample was made of peripheral blood. The receptors here all came from a male donor with glioblastoma.

The V call is TRBV2, the J call TRBJ2-1, with a possible D match to TRBD1 (5 bases). Germline lookup yields CDR1 SNHLY and CDR2 FYNNEI. V lost 7 bases, J lost 5 bases, and 12 bases lay in between. This CDR3 has 13 residues. For the CDR3, the DNA is TGTGCCAGCACATATGGGGCCAACAATGAGCAGTTCTTC. The encoded protein is CASTYGANNEQFF.

This chain links TRBV11-2 with TRBJ2-2; D is unresolved. Trimming pared 4 bases from V and 6 bases from J, leaving 3 bases between. CDR3 length: 11 amino acids. Looked up from germline, CDR1 is SGHAT and CDR2 is FQNNGV. The CDR3, as DNA: TGTGCCAGCAGCTCGTCCGGGGAGCTGTTTTTT. Residues: CASSSSGELFF.

Comments on this clonotype: A much more abundant neighbour one base away suggests this may be a read error. Here the CDR3 DNA reads TGCGCCAGCAACTTGGGTCTCGTGAGCGGGAGTCGTTGGAATGAGCAGTTCTTC. It yields the protein CASNLGLVSGSRWNEQFF. The chain is built from TRBV5-1 and TRBJ2-1; 8 positions agree with TRBD2. Germline V CDR1 and CDR2: SGHRS, YFSETQ. The CDR3 has 18 residues.

In the case of this clonotype: This may arise from a read error, as a much more abundant clone is one base away. The chain couples TRBV11-1 to TRBJ2-1, with a possible D match to TRBD1 (5 bases). CDR1 is SGHAT and CDR2 is FQDESV in the germline V gene (reference sequence). The length of the CDR3 is 14 residues. With 2 bases removed from V and 6 bases from J, the gap between germline ends came to 11 bases. The CDR3 reads CASSLLVGLNEQFF. In DNA, the CDR3 is TGTGCCAGCAGCTTATTAGTGGGGCTCAATGAGCAGTTCTTC.

This clonotype has at least ten counts. The CDR3 loop reads CSATFHPWGDQPQHF. The DNA for the CDR3 is TGCAGTGCTACTTTCCACCCTTGGGGCGATCAGCCCCAGCATTTT. The V and J genes are TRBV20-1 and TRBJ1-5; D is perhaps TRBD1 (5 bases). Trimming shortened V by 4 bases and J by 5 bases, and 18 bases separated the two germline ends. The CDR3 is 15 residues long. Per the germline V gene, CDR1 is DFQATT and CDR2 is SNEGSKA (reference sequence).

For this clonotype: A much larger clone lies a single base off, so this may be a read error. The V gene is TRBV30, the J gene TRBJ2-7; either TRBD1 or TRBD2 may supply D (6 bases each). V was pared by 2 bases and J by 9 bases, with 14 bases between. The length of the CDR3 is 12 residues. CDR1 is GTSNPN, CDR2 SVGIG, per germline (reference sequence). The CDR3 reads CAWSLGGHGQYF. CDR3 nucleotide sequence: TGTGCCTGGAGTCTAGGGGGGCACGGGCAGTACTTC.

This clonotype was found many times. V usage is TRBV25-1 and J usage is TRBJ1-1, with a possible D match to TRBD1 (5 bases). With 3 bases removed from V and 3 bases from J, the gap between germline ends came to 11 bases. The CDR3 is 14 amino acids. Germline V gives CDR1 MGHDK, CDR2 SYGVNS. In DNA form, the CDR3 reads TGTGCCAGCAGTGAGGGGGTAGTAGACACTGAAGCTTTCTTT. Its protein product is CASSEGVVDTEAFF. The complete variable domain, with remaining parts taken from reference TRBV25-1 and TRBJ1-1, reads EADIYQTPRYLVIGTGKKITLECSQTMGHDKMYWYQQDPGMELHLIHYSYGVNSTEKGDLSSESTVSRIRTEHFPLTLESARPSHTSQYLCASSEGVVDTEAFFGQGTRLTVV.

Turning to this clonotype: One junction end does not reproduce the germline sequence, and a read error may be involved. This rearrangement joins TRBV11-2 to TRBJ1-1; D is perhaps TRBD1 (5 bases). The CDR3 has 14 residues. Looked up from germline, CDR1 is SGHAT and CDR2 is FQNNGV. The CDR3 loop is CASRLGRAKTEAFF. CDR3 sequence (DNA): TGTGCCAGCAGATTGGGGCGAGCGAAAACTGAGGCTTTCTTT.

For this clonotype: Relative to the germline gene, one junction end is altered; a read error may explain this. V usage is TRBV11-1 and J usage is TRBJ2-1; 9 bases match TRBD2. Germline V CDR1 and CDR2: SGHAT, FQDESV (reference sequence). This CDR3 comprises 17 residues. The CDR3 here is CASSTVAASGTSNEQSF. CDR3 nucleotides: TGTGCCAGCAGCACTGTTGCGGCTAGCGGGACCAGTAATGAGCAGTCCTTC.

Comment on this clonotype: A read error may account for a junction end that differs from germline. V is TRBV20-1 and J is TRBJ2-5, with 8 bases that match TRBD2. The CDR3 extends over 15 amino acids. The germline V gene encodes CDR1 DFQATT and CDR2 SNEGSKA (reference sequence). The CDR3 here is CSGGETSAPEETQYF. The DNA of the CDR3 is TGTAGTGGGGGGGAGACTAGCGCCCCAGAAGAGACCCAGTACTTC.

The chain recombines TRBV29-1 with TRBJ2-3; D is ambiguous. Trimming cost V 7 bases and J 4 bases, with 6 bases left between them. Germline V gene sequence: CDR1 SQVTM, CDR2 ANQGSEA. The CDR3 consists of 10 residues. CDR3 in DNA: TGCAGCGCTGGAGCAGATACGCAGTATTTT. Amino acid sequence: CSAGADTQYF.

The chain couples TRBV5-5 to TRBJ2-1; 8 bases align to TRBD1. Germline V gives CDR1 SGHKS, CDR2 YYEKEE (reference sequence). The CDR3 has 13 amino acids. V was clipped by 5 bases and J by 8 bases; unmatched bases: 6. The CDR3 DNA sequence: TGTGCCAGCAGTTTAGGGACAGGCGATGAGCAGTTCTTC. Residues: CASSLGTGDEQFF.

This clonotype has just a few counts. The gene calls are TRBV5-5 and TRBJ2-3; D is uncertain. Trimming removed 0 bases from V and 1 base from J, with 6 bases in between. The CDR3 is 14 residues long. Germline CDR1 SGHKS, CDR2 YYEKEE (reference sequence). CDR3 coding DNA: TGTGCCAGCAGCTTGGCGGTTGGCACAGATACGCAGTATTTT. Residues: CASSLAVGTDTQYF.

This clonotype was recorded at least ten times. The genes are TRBV6-5 and TRBJ2-7; D remains unclear. Germline V gene lookup returns CDR1 MNHEY and CDR2 SVGAGI. The ends were cut back, 6 bases at V and 2 bases at J, with 17 bases in the middle. The CDR3 totals 15 residues. In nucleotides, the CDR3 is TGTGCCAGCAGGTTGAGTTTTCTTGGGGCCTACGAGCAGTACTTC. This translates into CASRLSFLGAYEQYF.

Concerning this clonotype: The junction does not match germline at one end; this may be a read error. The chain has TRBV12-3 or TRBV12-4 and TRBJ2-2, with D tentatively TRBD2 (7 bases). The CDR3 spans 14 residues. CDR3 protein: CASNLMQGSGELFF. The DNA of the CDR3 is TGTGCCAGCAATTTAATGCAGGGGAGCGGGGAGCTGTTCTTT.